Described below is a single TCR beta chain sequence and its context. This clone was seen only once. The antigen it recognizes is unknown. Per-nucleotide qualities are absent, and no much larger clonotype sits a single base away. These data belong to a study of cytomegalovirus exposure and HLA in healthy donors (dated by TCRdb to 2015 to 2018). Background for the entire study: An earlier analysis of 587 of the donors reported under 300 Gb of sequence data and around 120 million unique TCR beta sequences obtained from around 190 million T cells. Typing coverage differed by locus: A, B, C, DRB1 and DQB1 were typed in roughly 620-630 donors, DQA1 in roughly 500, DPA1 in 600 to 610, and DPB1 in about 450. A later genetic analysis used genome-wide SNP genotypes for about 65% of the roughly 700 donors, treating that subset as a discovery cohort. To predict cytomegalovirus infection status, the study combined high-throughput TCR immunosequencing, statistical association of individual TCRs with disease status, and machine learning. Several DR-DQ haplotypes were handled as single units for association and clustering because linkage in the cohort was strong. All discovery cohort repertoires had been generated on a single sequencing platform. Donor age, sex, ethnicity and CMV serostatus were compiled alongside the repertoire data. The genetic ancestry cluster associated with self-reported Caucasian donors included about four fifths of the roughly 390 genotyped donors. In an earlier analysis of roughly 540 of the donors, high-throughput TCR beta sequencing was used to judge whether each TCR beta V gene segment behaved as functional or pseudogenic. To study patterns of TCR occurrence, a later analysis re-analyzed previously published TCR beta repertoires from 700 or so donors and added high-resolution HLA genotyping. The aim of the study was to test whether cataloging public T cell receptors could identify signatures of past pathogen exposure. Class I and class II HLA loci were covered by the typing at four-digit resolution. Besides the first cohort of about 730 subjects, a separate validation cohort made up of over a hundred different subjects was used. Roughly 300 gigabases of sequencing data and tens of millions of unique TCR sequences were included in an early release covering roughly 600 HLA-typed donors. The T cell repertoires of 700 or so subjects were profiled by immunosequencing and related to cytomegalovirus serostatus. Across some 400 genotyped donors of the cohort, an average of approximately 220,000 unique TCR beta nucleotide sequences per donor were sequenced, and 15% to 20% of those sequences were non-productive. In the later analysis, no new phenotypic data were used to find candidate immune exposures; instead, reliance was placed on TCR beta sequences and their occurrence across donors. Study-wide findings and limitations: Compared with equally common non-associated chains, HLA-associated TCR beta chains in a later analysis were more clonally expanded and had lower generation probabilities. Compared with the roughly 670-donor mean, donors in an Asian-associated ancestry cluster had fewer N-insertions in productive TCRs, according to a later genetic analysis. In both the original and validation cohorts, the classifier was reported to diagnose cytomegalovirus status with high specificity and sensitivity. In vitro tests confirmed that a few of the cytomegalovirus-associated TCR beta chains recognize cytomegalovirus antigens. An association between a missense DCLRE1C variant and V-gene and J-gene trimming of TCR beta chains was found in a later genetic analysis and replicated in an independent cohort. When HLA alleles, especially DR and DQ, strongly co-occurred, TCR associations were difficult to assign to individual alleles. CMV serostatus was the only immune exposure information available for the cohort. Some IMGT-functional V segments, including TRBV6-2 and TRBV6-3, could not be distinguished by the 87-base-pair reads and were therefore excluded. Linkage disequilibrium might explain the correlated functional status among segregating V segments, but an unknown experimental factor could not be excluded. Some 15 rarely observed V segments, including chromosome 9 orphons, were excluded from the earlier analysis of about 500 of the donors because counts were too low. In this cohort, only TCR beta chains were sequenced, and detectable features were limited by the absence of alpha or paired-chain data. The study gave a list of 150 to 200 TCR beta chains associated with cytomegalovirus. According to the authors, the approach could potentially be generalized to other disease states and immunological phenotypes. Sequencing depth was assumed to be roughly uniform across donors in the presence/absence analyses, though that assumption may not hold. HLA typing was unavailable for some donors at each locus, so association tests used only the typed subset. In an earlier analysis of approximately 590 of the donors, most TCR beta V segments appeared in productive rearrangements about 87% or about 30% of the time, broadly matching IMGT annotations. A later analysis found that most CMV-associated TCR beta chains appeared HLA-restricted, with HLA associations seemingly driven largely by CMV exposure. Most TCR sequences were observed very rarely across donors, whereas some public TCRs were present in many individuals. The sequencing pipeline was judged likely to have produced a cluster of highly shared sequence variants as a technical artifact. A further reported finding was that TCR beta sequences accurately predicted the HLA-A and HLA-B alleles for most subjects in the first cohort. Specific HLA alleles were associated with 16,951 TCR beta sequences at a false discovery rate of 0.05 in a later analysis. In a later analysis, the rate of TCR association differed among HLA loci, with DRB1 alleles having the most associated TCRs and HLA-C alleles having the fewest. A later analysis reported that several top co-occurrence clusters appeared linked to parvovirus B19, influenza, CMV and Epstein-Barr virus.

The CDR3 goes from the cysteine to the phenylalanine over 14 residues. CDR3 DNA only is kept here, 42 bases in frame from base 1. From the germline V gene (reference sequence), CDR1 is LNHNV and CDR2 is YYDKDF. The V end gives up 1 base and the J end 5 bases, leaving 2 bases in the junction not matched to a gene. The cohort comprised 666 healthy bone marrow donors. Cohort members were all nominally healthy when sampled, although unrecorded immune exposures were likely present. The donor was CMV seronegative and belonged to the group of 380 or so seronegative cohort members. A peripheral blood sample was provided by each donor, and peripheral blood mononuclear cells were used for TCR beta sequencing. The Qiagen DNeasy Blood Extraction Kit was used to extract genomic DNA from the blood cell samples. The library was made by the immunoSEQ multiplex PCR assay. The multiplex PCR relied on a mix of 60 forward primers for TCR Vbeta segments and 13 reverse primers for TCR Jbeta segments. Amplification of the CDR3 region of rearranged TCR beta genes was performed with a multiplex PCR assay on genomic DNA. The amplified TCR beta libraries were sequenced on the Illumina HiSeq System as 87-base-pair reads. For the original study's pipeline: A later analysis tallied around 87 million unique TCR beta chains across the 550 to 850 repertoires, and about 12 million of those chains were shared by two or more donors. Raw reads were error-corrected and collapsed into unique sequences by a nearest-neighbor algorithm in which closely related sequences were merged to remove PCR and sequencing errors. V, D and J gene segments were assigned by aligning CDR3 sequences to IMGT reference sequences. Each retained sequence needed at least a six-nucleotide match to both a V gene segment and a J gene segment. A rearrangement was called productive if the CDR3 had no stop codons and remained in frame with V and J, and every other rearrangement was called non-productive. CDR3 was defined according to IMGT convention as the region running from the second conserved V-encoded cysteine to the conserved J-encoded phenylalanine. The earlier analysis of fewer than 700 of the donors excluded sequences that lacked an unambiguous match to a single V gene segment. An earlier analysis of roughly 590 of the donors called V segments functional above 56.7% productive rearrangements and segregating when the between-donor standard deviation exceeded 5%. To diagnose cytomegalovirus status from the catalog of TCR beta chain sequences, a statistical classification framework was built. A later analysis assigned V and J genes by comparing TCR nucleotide sequences with IMGT/GENE-DB human TR gene sequences. A later analysis assigned CDR3 sequences and most-parsimonious VDJ recombination scenarios with the TCRdist pipeline. In a later analysis, each TCR beta chain was defined by its CDR3 amino acid sequence together with its V-gene family, and reads lacking a unique V-gene family were excluded. To address suspected cross-contamination and a sequencing artifact, a later analysis removed several hundred highly shared, low-generation-probability nucleotide sequences. For each public chain, a later analysis derived a clonal expansion index from normalized ranks of inferred template counts within each repertoire. In a later analysis, generation probabilities were computed using a VDJ recombination model fitted to out-of-frame rearrangements, and the results were checked against IGoR. In a later analysis, hypergeometric tests were used to score TCR-TCR, TCR-HLA and TCR-CMV co-occurrence, with a repertoire-size bias correction applied to TCR pairs. A later analysis estimated false discovery rates by permuting HLA or CMV assignments 20 times. In a later analysis, co-occurring TCRs were grouped using DBSCAN, and TCRdist sequence similarity was added for clustering within HLA-allele-positive subsets. Repertoires with fewer than 30,000 or more than 120,000 public chains, plus five repertoires with anomalous nucleotide sharing, were excluded from co-occurrence clustering. TCRdb re-hosts the immuneACCESS table, in-frame sequences only. Its copies lack some clones; in the studies checked, an unresolved V gene accounts for under half of them, and the cause for the rest is not known. V, J and clone size were drawn from that table, and D and trimming were deduced from the DNA. The sample includes 100,000 or so clones, with 78% observed a single time. The ten top clones hold roughly 1.2% of the sample.

This clonotype was sampled from a man aged 25-45 years in good health and CMV-seronegative. The material sequenced was PBMCs. The chain is encoded by TRBV15 joined to TRBJ2-1; 7 middle bases align to TRBD2. The DNA is as follows: TGTGCCACCAGCAGAGGTCTAGCGGACAATGAGCAGTTCTTC. The encoded protein is CATSRGLADNEQFF.